This is a list of T cell receptor beta chains from one sample in a study of cytomegalovirus exposure and HLA in healthy donors. Using immunoSEQ multiplex PCR, the repertoire was profiled, and TCRdb retains in-frame clones only, with some absent. The sample has roughly 93,000 clones, about four fifths seen once; the top ten hold about 7.3%. Sequencing was performed on PBMCs. These receptors were taken from a man aged 25 to 40 in good health and CMV-seronegative. Both conserved end residues are part of each CDR3. Each record gives: CDR3 protein, CDR3 DNA, clone size, D gene, V gene, J gene. D genes are given only for firm matches. Where a row states a size, it is once, few, many or the class of an expanded clone; other rows omit it.

CASSLVEGAMNTEAFF	TGTGCCAGCAGCTTAGTGGAGGGGGCTATGAACACTGAAGCTTTCTTT	NA	TRBD1	TRBV7-9	TRBJ1-1
CASSQATGEAYGYTF	TGCGCCAGCAGCCAAGCAACAGGGGAGGCCTATGGCTACACCTTC	NA	TRBD1	TRBV4-3	TRBJ1-2
CASSQESGTGYEQFF	TGTGCCAGCAGCCAAGAGTCCGGGACAGGGTATGAGCAGTTCTTC	NA	TRBD1	TRBV14	TRBJ2-1
CASSSQGVSHEQYF	TGCGCCAGCAGCTCACAGGGGGTCTCCCACGAGCAGTACTTC	NA	TRBD1	TRBV5-1	TRBJ2-7
CASSLVIQNSPLHF	TGTGCCAGCAGCTTGGTAATTCAGAATTCACCCCTCCACTTT	NA	NA	TRBV7-2	TRBJ1-6
CASSVTGSGNTIYF	TGTGCCAGCAGTGTGACAGGCTCTGGAAACACCATATATTTT	NA	NA	TRBV25-1	TRBJ1-3
CATSRDQKGLTEKLFF	TGTGCCACCAGCAGAGATCAGAAGGGGCTTACTGAAAAACTGTTTTTT	NA	NA	TRBV15	TRBJ1-4
CASSLGSSGARGDTQYF	TGTGCCAGCAGCTTGGGGTCTAGCGGGGCCCGCGGTGATACGCAGTATTTT	NA	TRBD2	TRBV5-4	TRBJ2-3
CASRTLTGPTSWYF	TGTGCCAGCAGGACTTTGACAGGTCCTACGTCGTGGTACTTC	NA	NA	TRBV6-5	TRBJ2-7
CASSTLGAEAFF	TGTGCCAGCAGCACCTTGGGGGCGGAGGCTTTCTTT	NA	NA	TRBV7-9	TRBJ1-1
CASSSVQGSDTQYF	TGCGCCAGCAGCTCGGTACAGGGCTCAGATACGCAGTATTTT	NA	NA	TRBV5-1	TRBJ2-3
CASSEGAGMYQETQYF	TGTGCCAGCAGTGAAGGGGCCGGAATGTACCAAGAGACCCAGTACTTC	once	NA	TRBV6-1	TRBJ2-5
CASSSRDRAEGYTF	TGTGCCAGCAGCTCCCGGGACAGGGCGGAAGGCTACACCTTC	NA	TRBD1	TRBV9	TRBJ1-2
CASSAQGLGTDTQYF	TGTGCCAGCAGCGCCCAGGGGCTGGGCACAGATACGCAGTATTTT	NA	NA	TRBV9	TRBJ2-3
CASSLDRLNSPLHF	TGTGCCAGCTCACTGGACAGACTAAATTCACCCCTCCACTTT	NA	NA	TRBV18	TRBJ1-6
CSVVSGGYEQYF	TGCAGCGTTGTGTCCGGGGGCTACGAGCAGTACTTC	few	NA	TRBV29-1	TRBJ2-7
CASSHQGLNTEAFF	TGTGCCAGCAGCCATCAGGGGCTGAACACTGAAGCTTTCTTT	few	NA	TRBV14	TRBJ1-1
CASGPGTSPYEQYF	TGTGCCAGCGGCCCGGGGACTAGCCCCTACGAGCAGTACTTC	NA	TRBD2	TRBV11-2	TRBJ2-7
CASRVWGRRTGELFF	TGTGCCAGCAGGGTCTGGGGGCGGCGCACCGGGGAGCTGTTTTTT	NA	NA	TRBV11-2	TRBJ2-2
CAGDFLNTEAFF	TGTGCCGGGGACTTTTTAAACACTGAAGCTTTCTTT	NA	NA	TRBV30	TRBJ1-1
CASKDRMNTEAFF	TGTGCCAGCAAGGACAGGATGAACACTGAAGCTTTCTTT	NA	TRBD1	TRBV11-2	TRBJ1-1
CASSKEEGSVWYRTYEQYF	TGTGCCAGCAGTAAAGAGGAGGGCTCCGTATGGTACAGAACCTACGAGCAGTACTTC	NA	NA	TRBV28	TRBJ2-7
CAISGRQGAYTEAFF	TGTGCCATCAGTGGACGACAGGGGGCTTACACTGAAGCTTTCTTT	NA	TRBD1	TRBV10-3	TRBJ1-1
CASSLRQGEGEKLFF	TGTGCCAGCAGCCTGAGACAGGGTGAGGGAGAAAAACTGTTTTTT	NA	TRBD1	TRBV5-4	TRBJ1-4
CASSRDSGGENEQFF	TGTGCCAGCAGCCGTGATAGCGGGGGGGAGAATGAGCAGTTCTTC	NA	TRBD2	TRBV7-3	TRBJ2-1
CASSLGQQYQETQYF	TGTGCCAGCAGCCTAGGACAGCAGTACCAAGAGACCCAGTACTTC	NA	NA	TRBV7-9	TRBJ2-5
CSVAGPTMNTEAFF	TGCAGCGTGGCGGGACCCACAATGAACACTGAAGCTTTCTTT	NA	NA	TRBV29-1	TRBJ1-1
CASRNLLAPSINEQFF	TGCGCCAGCAGGAACCTACTAGCCCCCTCTATTAATGAGCAGTTCTTC	NA	NA	TRBV4-1	TRBJ2-1
CASRPGTENIQYF	TGTGCCAGCAGGCCCGGGACAGAGAACATTCAGTACTTC	few	TRBD1	TRBV5-4	TRBJ2-4
CASSSITATNEKLFF	TGCGCCAGCAGCTCGATCACAGCAACTAATGAAAAACTGTTTTTT	NA	NA	TRBV5-1	TRBJ1-4
CASSYRGTESEQYF	TGTGCCAGCAGTTACCGCGGGACAGAGAGCGAGCAGTACTTC	NA	NA	TRBV6-6	TRBJ2-7
CASSQERAANNYGYTF	TGTGCCAGCAGCCAAGAGAGGGCAGCTAATAACTATGGCTACACCTTC	NA	NA	TRBV4-2	TRBJ1-2
CASQSTNVGVGYTF	TGTGCCAGCCAGAGTACCAACGTCGGAGTGGGCTACACCTTC	NA	NA	TRBV19	TRBJ1-2
CASSFRVLPYGYTF	TGTGCCAGCAGTTTCCGGGTCCTTCCCTATGGCTACACCTTC	NA	NA	TRBV28	TRBJ1-2
CAISEGQANTEAFF	TGTGCCATCAGTGAGGGACAGGCGAACACTGAAGCTTTCTTT	few	TRBD1	TRBV10-3	TRBJ1-1
CASSYNAGGLQETQYF	TGTGCCAGCAGTTACAATGCGGGGGGACTCCAAGAGACCCAGTACTTC	NA	TRBD2	TRBV6-5	TRBJ2-5
CASSLVVSGANVLTF	TGTGCCAGCAGCTTAGTCGTCTCTGGGGCCAACGTCCTGACTTTC	NA	NA	TRBV7-8	TRBJ2-6
CASSQSRPPGRADSGELFF	TGCGCCAGCAGTCAATCTCGGCCGCCCGGGAGGGCCGATTCCGGGGAGCTGTTTTTT	NA	TRBD2	TRBV23-1	TRBJ2-2
CASSPNYEKLFF	TGTGCCAGCAGCCCAAATTATGAAAAACTGTTTTTT	NA	NA	TRBV11-2	TRBJ1-4
CASRGAASNQPQHF	TGTGCCAGCCGCGGGGCAGCCAGCAATCAGCCCCAGCATTTT	NA	NA	TRBV25-1	TRBJ1-5
CASRRRQGTYEQYF	TGTGCCAGCAGACGGAGACAGGGGACCTACGAGCAGTACTTC	NA	TRBD1	TRBV7-8	TRBJ2-7
CAWTPRPYEQYF	TGTGCCTGGACCCCACGCCCCTACGAGCAGTACTTC	NA	NA	TRBV30	TRBJ2-7
CASTGLAGSTDTQYF	TGTGCCAGCACCGGCCTAGCGGGGTCCACAGATACGCAGTATTTT	few	TRBD2	TRBV6-1	TRBJ2-3
CASSLKLTSSPSNEQFF	TGTGCCAGCAGCTTGAAGCTGACTAGCTCTCCTTCCAATGAGCAGTTCTTC	NA	TRBD2	TRBV5-4	TRBJ2-1
CASSANFGTGGRQPQHF	TGTGCCAGCAGTGCTAATTTTGGTACAGGGGGCCGACAGCCCCAGCATTTT	NA	TRBD1	TRBV6-1	TRBJ1-5